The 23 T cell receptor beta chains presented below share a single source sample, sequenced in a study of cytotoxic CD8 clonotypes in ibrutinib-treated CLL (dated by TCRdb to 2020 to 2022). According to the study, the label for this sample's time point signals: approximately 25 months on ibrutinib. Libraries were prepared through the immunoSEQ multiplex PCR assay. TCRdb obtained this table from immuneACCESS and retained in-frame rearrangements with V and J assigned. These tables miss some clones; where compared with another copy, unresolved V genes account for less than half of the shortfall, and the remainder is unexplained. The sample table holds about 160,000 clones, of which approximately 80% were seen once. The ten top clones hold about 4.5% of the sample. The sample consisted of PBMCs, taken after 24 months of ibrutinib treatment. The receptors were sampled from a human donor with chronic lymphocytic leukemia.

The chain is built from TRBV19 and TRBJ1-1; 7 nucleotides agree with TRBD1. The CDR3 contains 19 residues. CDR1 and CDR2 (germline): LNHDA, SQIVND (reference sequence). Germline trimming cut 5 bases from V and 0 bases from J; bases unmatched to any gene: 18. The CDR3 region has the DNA TGTGCCAGTAGTGTTATGGAGAGGGGGCGAAGAGGTATGAACACTGAAGCTTTCTTT. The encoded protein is CASSVMERGRRGMNTEAFF. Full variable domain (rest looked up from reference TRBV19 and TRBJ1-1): DGGITQSPKYLFRKEGQNVTLSCEQNLNHDAMYWYRQDPGQGLRLIYYSQIVNDFQKGDIAEGYSVSREKKESFPLTVTSAQKNPTAFYLCASSVMERGRRGMNTEAFFGQGTRLTVV.

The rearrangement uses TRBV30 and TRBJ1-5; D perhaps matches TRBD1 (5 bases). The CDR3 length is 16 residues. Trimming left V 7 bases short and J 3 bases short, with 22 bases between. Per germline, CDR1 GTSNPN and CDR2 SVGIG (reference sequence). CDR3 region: CALTLPPGLANQPQHF. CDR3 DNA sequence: TGTGCCTTGACCCTACCCCCGGGACTAGCCAATCAGCCCCAGCATTTT.

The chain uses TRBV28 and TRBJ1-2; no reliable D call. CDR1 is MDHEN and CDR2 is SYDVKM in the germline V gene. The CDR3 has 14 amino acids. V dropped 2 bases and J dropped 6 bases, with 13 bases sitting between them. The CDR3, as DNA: TGTGCCAGCAGTTTACCCCGCGGCGTACATGGCTACACCTTC. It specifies CASSLPRGVHGYTF.

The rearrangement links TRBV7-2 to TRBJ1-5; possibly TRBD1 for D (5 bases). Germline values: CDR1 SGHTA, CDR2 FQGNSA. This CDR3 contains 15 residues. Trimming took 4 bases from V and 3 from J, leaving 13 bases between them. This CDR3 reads CASSSRAGTNQPQHF. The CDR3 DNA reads TGTGCCAGCAGCTCCAGGGCTGGGACCAATCAGCCCCAGCATTTT.

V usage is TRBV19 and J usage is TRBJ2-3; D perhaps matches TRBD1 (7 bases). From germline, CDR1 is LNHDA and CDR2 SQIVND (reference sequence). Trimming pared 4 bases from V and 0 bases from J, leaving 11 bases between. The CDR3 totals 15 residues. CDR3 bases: TGTGCCAGTAGTAAGGCGGGACAGAGCACAGATACGCAGTATTTT. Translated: CASSKAGQSTDTQYF.

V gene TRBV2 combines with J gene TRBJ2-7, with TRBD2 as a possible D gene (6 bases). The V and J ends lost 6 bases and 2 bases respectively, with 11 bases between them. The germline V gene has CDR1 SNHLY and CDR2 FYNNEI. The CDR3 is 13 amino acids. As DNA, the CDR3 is TGTGCCAGCAGAGGGGACTCGACCTACGAGCAGTACTTC. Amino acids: CASRGDSTYEQYF.

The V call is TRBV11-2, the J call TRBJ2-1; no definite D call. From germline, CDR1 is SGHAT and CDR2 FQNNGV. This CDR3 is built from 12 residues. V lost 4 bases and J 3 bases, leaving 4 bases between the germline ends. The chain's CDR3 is CASSSDYNEQFF. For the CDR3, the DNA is TGTGCCAGCAGCTCGGACTACAATGAGCAGTTCTTC. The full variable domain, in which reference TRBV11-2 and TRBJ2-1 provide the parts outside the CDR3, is EAGVAQSPRYKIIEKRQSVAFWCNPISGHATLYWYQQILGQGPKLLIQFQNNGVVDDSQLPKDRFSAERLKGVDSTLKIQPAKLEDSAVYLCASSSDYNEQFFGPGTRLTVL.

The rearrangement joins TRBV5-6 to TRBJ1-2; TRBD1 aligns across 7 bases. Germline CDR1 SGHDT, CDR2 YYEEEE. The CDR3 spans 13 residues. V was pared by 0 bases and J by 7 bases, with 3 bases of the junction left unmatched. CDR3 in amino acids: CASSLVTGSGYTF. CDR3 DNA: TGTGCCAGCAGCTTGGTGACAGGGTCTGGCTACACCTTC.

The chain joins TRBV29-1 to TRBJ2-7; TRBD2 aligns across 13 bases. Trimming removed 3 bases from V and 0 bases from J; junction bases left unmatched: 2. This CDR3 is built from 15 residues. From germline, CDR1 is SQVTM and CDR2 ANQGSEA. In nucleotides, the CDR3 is TGCAGCGTTGAGCGGACTAGCGGGAGCTCCTACGAGCAGTACTTC. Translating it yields CSVERTSGSSYEQYF.

The CDR3 sequence: CASSLVGENEKLFF. The CDR3 DNA reads TGTGCCAGCAGCTTGGTAGGGGAAAATGAAAAACTGTTTTTT. V is TRBV5-4 and J is TRBJ1-4; possible D gene TRBD1, 5 bases. The CDR3 consists of 14 residues. The V gene's germline CDR1 is SGHNT and CDR2 YYREEE (reference sequence). V was clipped by 0 bases and J by 5 bases, with 8 bases between them.

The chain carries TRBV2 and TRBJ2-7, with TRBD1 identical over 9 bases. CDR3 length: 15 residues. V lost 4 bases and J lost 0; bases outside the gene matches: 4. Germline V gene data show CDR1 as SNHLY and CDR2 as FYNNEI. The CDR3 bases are TGTGCCAGCAGTGGGACAGGGGCGAACTCCTACGAGCAGTACTTC. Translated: CASSGTGANSYEQYF.

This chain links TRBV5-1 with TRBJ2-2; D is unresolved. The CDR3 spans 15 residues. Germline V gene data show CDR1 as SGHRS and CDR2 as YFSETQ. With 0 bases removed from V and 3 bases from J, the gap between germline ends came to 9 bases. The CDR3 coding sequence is TGCGCCAGCAGCTTGGGGCCCCCGGACACCGGGGAGCTGTTTTTT. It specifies CASSLGPPDTGELFF.

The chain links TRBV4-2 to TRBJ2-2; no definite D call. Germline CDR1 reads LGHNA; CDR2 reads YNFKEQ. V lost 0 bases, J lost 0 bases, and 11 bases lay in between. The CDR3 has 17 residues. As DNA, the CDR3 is TGTGCCAGCAGCCAAGATGGAAGACGGCCGAACACCGGGGAGCTGTTTTTT. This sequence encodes CASSQDGRRPNTGELFF.

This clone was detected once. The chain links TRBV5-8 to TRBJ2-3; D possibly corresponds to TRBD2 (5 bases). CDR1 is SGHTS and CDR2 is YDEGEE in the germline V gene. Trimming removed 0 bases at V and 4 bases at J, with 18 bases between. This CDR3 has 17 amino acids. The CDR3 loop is CASSLGYTRAHADTQYF. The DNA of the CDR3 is TGTGCCAGCAGCTTGGGTTACACTAGAGCACACGCAGATACGCAGTATTTT. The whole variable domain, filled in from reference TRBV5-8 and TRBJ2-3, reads EAGVTQSPTHLIKTRGQQATLRCSPISGHTSVYWYQQALGLGLQFLLWYDEGEERNRGNFPPRFSGRQFPNYSSELNVNALELEDSALYLCASSLGYTRAHADTQYFGPGTRLTVL.

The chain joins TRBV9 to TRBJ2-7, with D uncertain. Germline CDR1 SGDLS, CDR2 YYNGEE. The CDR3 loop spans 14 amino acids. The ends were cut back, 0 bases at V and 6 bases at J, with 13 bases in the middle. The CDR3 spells CASSVAGGFTEQYF. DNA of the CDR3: TGTGCCAGCAGCGTAGCCGGCGGCTTCACCGAGCAGTACTTC.

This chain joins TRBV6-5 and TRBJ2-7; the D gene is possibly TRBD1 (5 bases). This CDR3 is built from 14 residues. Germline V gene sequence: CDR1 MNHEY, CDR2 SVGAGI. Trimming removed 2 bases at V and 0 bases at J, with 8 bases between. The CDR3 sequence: CASSYRGNSYEQYF. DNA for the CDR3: TGTGCCAGCAGTTACAGGGGAAACTCCTACGAGCAGTACTTC.

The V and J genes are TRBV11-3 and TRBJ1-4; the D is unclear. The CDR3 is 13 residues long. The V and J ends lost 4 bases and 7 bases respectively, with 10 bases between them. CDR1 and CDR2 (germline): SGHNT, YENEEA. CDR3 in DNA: TGTGCCAGCAGCTCCAGCGAGGGTGAAAAACTGTTTTTT. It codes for CASSSSEGEKLFF.

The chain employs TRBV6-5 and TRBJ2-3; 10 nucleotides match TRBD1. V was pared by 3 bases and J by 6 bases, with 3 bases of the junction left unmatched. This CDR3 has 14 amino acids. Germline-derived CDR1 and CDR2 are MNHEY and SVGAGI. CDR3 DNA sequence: TGTGCCAGCAGTTATGGGACAGGGGTGGATACGCAGTATTTT. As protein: CASSYGTGVDTQYF.

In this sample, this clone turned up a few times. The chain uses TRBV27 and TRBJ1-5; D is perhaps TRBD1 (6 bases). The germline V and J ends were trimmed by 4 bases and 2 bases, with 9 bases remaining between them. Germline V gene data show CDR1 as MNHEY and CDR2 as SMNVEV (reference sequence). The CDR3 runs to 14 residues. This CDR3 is CASSSRQGNQPQHF. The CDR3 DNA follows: TGTGCCAGCAGTTCTAGACAGGGCAATCAGCCCCAGCATTTT.

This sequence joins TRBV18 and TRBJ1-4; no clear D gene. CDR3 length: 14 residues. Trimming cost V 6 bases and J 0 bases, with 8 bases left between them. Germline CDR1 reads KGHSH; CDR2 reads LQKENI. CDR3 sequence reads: CASSPTATNEKLFF. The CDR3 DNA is TGTGCCAGCTCGCCGACCGCAACTAATGAAAAACTGTTTTTT.

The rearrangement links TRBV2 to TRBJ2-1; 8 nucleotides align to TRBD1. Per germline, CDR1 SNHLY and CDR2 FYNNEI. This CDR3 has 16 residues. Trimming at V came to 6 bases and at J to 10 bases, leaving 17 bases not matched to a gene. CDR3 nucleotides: TGTGCCAGCAGGGCGACTCTGGGGACAGGTGATATGGAGCAGTTCTTC. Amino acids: CASRATLGTGDMEQFF.

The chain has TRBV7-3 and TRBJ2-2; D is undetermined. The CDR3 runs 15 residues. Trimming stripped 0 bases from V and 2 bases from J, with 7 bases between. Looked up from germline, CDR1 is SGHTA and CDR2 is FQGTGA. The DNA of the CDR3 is TGTGCCAGCAGCTTAACCGGGCCCAACACCGGGGAGCTGTTTTTT. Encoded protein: CASSLTGPNTGELFF.

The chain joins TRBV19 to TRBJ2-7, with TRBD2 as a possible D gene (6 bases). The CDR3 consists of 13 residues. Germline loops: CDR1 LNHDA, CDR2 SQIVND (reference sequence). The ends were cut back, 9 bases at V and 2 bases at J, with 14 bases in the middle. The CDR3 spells CASRDFLTYEQYF. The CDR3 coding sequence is TGTGCCAGCCGGGACTTCCTCACCTACGAGCAGTACTTC.